The clone carrying this T cell receptor (beta chain) was counted a few times. TCRdb itself ran the RT-PCR reads through MiXCR, one entry per CDR3 protein. The sample records hundreds of thousands of distinct CDR3 sequences, 35% to 45% being singletons. The data were taken from a study of patients and donors after allogeneic stem cell transplantation. The germline V and J ends were trimmed by 5 bases and 4 bases, with 14 bases remaining between them. CDR1 and CDR2 (germline): SGHTA, FQGNSA. This CDR3 is 14 amino acids long. The origin of this receptor is a human donor who was either an allogeneic HSCT recipient or a stem cell or donor lymphocyte infusion donor (not recorded which). It is not recorded whose cells these are; they may come from a transplant donor. V is TRBV7-2 and J is TRBJ1-2; D gene uncertain. The sequenced sample was blood, either unsorted or a sorted T cell fraction (not recorded which). This chain's CDR3 is CASSPSPGFYGYTF. The DNA for the CDR3 is TGTGCCAGCAGCCCCAGCCCGGGGTTCTATGGCTACACCTTC.